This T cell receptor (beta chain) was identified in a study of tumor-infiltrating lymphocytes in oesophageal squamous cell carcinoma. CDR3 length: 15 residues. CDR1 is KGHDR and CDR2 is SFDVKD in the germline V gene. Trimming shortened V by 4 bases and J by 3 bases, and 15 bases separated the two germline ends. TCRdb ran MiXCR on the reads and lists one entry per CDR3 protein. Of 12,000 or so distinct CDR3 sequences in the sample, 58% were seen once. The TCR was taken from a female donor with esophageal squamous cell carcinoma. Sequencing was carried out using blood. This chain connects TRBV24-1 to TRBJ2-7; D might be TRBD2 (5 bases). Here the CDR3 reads CATSDPGAAVYEQYF. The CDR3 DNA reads TGTGCCACCAGTGACCCCGGAGCGGCTGTCTACGAGCAGTACTTC.